Below are 28 T cell receptor beta chains sequenced from a single sample in a study of blood T cell repertoires in COVID-19. Libraries were prepared by immunoSEQ multiplex PCR; TCRdb keeps only in-frame clonotypes and omits some of them. The sample lists some 110,000 clones, about nine tenths occurring once. The sample comprised peripheral blood. The receptors derive from a human donor with active COVID-19. The donor label of this sample is uncertain.

The sample holds one count of this clone. V is TRBV10-1 and J is TRBJ2-7; TRBD2 aligns across 10 bases. CDR1 is WNHNN, CDR2 SYGVQD, per germline (reference sequence). Losses at the gene ends were 9 bases for V and 0 bases for J; bases not matched to a gene: 8. The CDR3 consists of 15 residues. The CDR3 loop is CASPTSGASSYEQYF. DNA of the CDR3: TGCGCCAGTCCTACTAGCGGGGCGAGCTCCTACGAGCAGTACTTC.

This clone was found a few times. J is TRBJ2-7 and V is TRBV24-1; D call uncertain. The CDR3 has 16 residues. CDR1 KGHDR and CDR2 SFDVKD come from the germline V gene. The V end was cut by 3 bases, the J end by 3 bases, with 17 bases between. The CDR3 region is CATSDPRAGTLYEQYF. The CDR3, as DNA: TGTGCCACCAGTGATCCTCGCGCAGGCACCCTCTACGAGCAGTACTTC.

V usage is TRBV6-6 and J usage is TRBJ2-7; 11 positions match TRBD1. The CDR3 runs 16 residues. V was clipped by 6 bases and J by 2 bases; unmatched bases: 9. Germline V gene sequence: CDR1 MNHNY, CDR2 SVGAGI (reference sequence). The CDR3 bases are TGTGCCAGCAGAATAGGACAGGGGGCGCGGGCCTACGAGCAGTACTTC. Amino acid sequence: CASRIGQGARAYEQYF.

The chain is built from TRBV19 and TRBJ1-1; 7 bases fit TRBD1. CDR1 LNHDA and CDR2 SQIVND come from the germline V gene (reference sequence). CDR3 length: 15 residues. V dropped 1 base and J dropped 1; count of bases not matched to a gene: 3. The CDR3 reads CASSIVGGANTEAFF. The CDR3, as DNA: TGTGCCAGTAGTATAGTAGGGGGCGCGAACACTGAAGCTTTCTTT.

The J gene is TRBJ2-5, the V gene TRBV10-1, with D perhaps matching TRBD2 (6 bases). The V and J ends lost 2 bases and 3 bases respectively, with 7 bases between them. CDR3 length: 13 amino acids. Looked up from germline, CDR1 is WNHNN and CDR2 is SYGVQD (reference sequence). The CDR3 sequence is CASSEAGKETQYF. The CDR3 region has the DNA TGCGCCAGCAGTGAGGCGGGGAAAGAGACCCAGTACTTC.

The chain uses TRBV5-5 and TRBJ2-3; 12 nucleotides align to TRBD1. The CDR3 is 16 amino acids. Germline trimming cut 2 bases from V and 8 bases from J; bases unmatched to any gene: 9. CDR1 is SGHKS, CDR2 YYEKEE, per germline (reference sequence). CDR3 sequence reads: CASSFPGQGAGGTQYF. CDR3 in DNA: TGTGCCAGCAGCTTCCCGGGACAGGGGGCTGGCGGTACGCAGTATTTT.

This chain uses TRBV28 with TRBJ2-1; D perhaps matches TRBD2 (6 bases). Trimming took off 8 bases at V and 0 bases at J, with 11 bases between the two ends. Germline V lookup: CDR1 MDHEN, CDR2 SYDVKM. The CDR3 covers 14 residues. CDR3 protein: CASHSGHSYNEQFF. The CDR3 bases are TGTGCCAGCCATAGCGGACACTCCTACAATGAGCAGTTCTTC. Drawing the rest from reference TRBV28 and TRBJ2-1, the complete variable domain is DVKVTQSSRYLVKRTGEKVFLECVQDMDHENMFWYRQDPGLGLRLIYFSYDVKMKEKGDIPEGYSVSREKKERFSLILESASTNQTSMYLCASHSGHSYNEQFFGPGTRLTVL.

The rearrangement links TRBV7-2 to TRBJ2-7; TRBD1 might be the D (6 bases). Trimming cost V 5 bases and J 1 base, with 15 bases left between them. The germline CDR1 and CDR2 sequences are SGHTA and FQGNSA. The CDR3 is made up of 15 amino acids. CDR3 DNA: TGTGCCAGCAGCACATCGAGGACAGAGTCCTACGAGCAGTACTTC. Amino acids: CASSTSRTESYEQYF.

The chain carries TRBV5-1 and TRBJ2-1; TRBD2 might be the D (7 bases). Trimming cost V 6 bases and J 9 bases, with 22 bases left between them. In germline, CDR1 is SGHRS, CDR2 YFSETQ. The CDR3 is made up of 15 amino acids. The CDR3 reads CASIPALGGPSEQFF. In DNA form, the CDR3 reads TGCGCCAGCATCCCTGCCCTCGGGGGGCCCAGTGAGCAGTTCTTC.

The V gene is TRBV6-5, the J gene TRBJ2-1, with unresolved D. Germline CDR1 MNHEY, CDR2 SVGAGI. The CDR3 runs 16 residues. V was trimmed by 0 bases and J by 5 bases, leaving 14 bases between them. The CDR3: CASSYSHASRDNEQFF. The CDR3, as DNA: TGTGCCAGCAGTTACTCCCACGCTTCTCGGGACAATGAGCAGTTCTTC.

The gene calls are TRBV28 and TRBJ2-7, with D possibly TRBD2 on 5 matching bases. The V end was cut by 5 bases, the J end by 3 bases, with 14 bases between. The CDR3 length is 14 residues. Germline-derived CDR1 and CDR2 are MDHEN and SYDVKM. The CDR3 reads CASSMRLASYEQYF. The CDR3 DNA follows: TGTGCCAGCAGTATGAGGCTAGCAAGCTACGAGCAGTACTTC.

CDR3 residues: CASSYSRFSEQFF. CDR3 DNA sequence: TGTGCCAGCAGTTACTCGAGGTTTAGTGAGCAGTTCTTC. V usage is TRBV6-5 and J usage is TRBJ2-1, with D unresolved. V was clipped by 0 bases and J by 9 bases, with 9 bases between them. This CDR3 has 13 residues. Germline-derived CDR1 and CDR2 are MNHEY and SVGAGI.

The chain combines TRBV18 with TRBJ2-3, with 7 bases lining up with TRBD2. The CDR3 extends over 15 amino acids. Germline CDR1 reads KGHSH; CDR2 reads LQKENI. V lost 0 bases, J lost 5 bases, and 5 bases stayed unmatched. CDR3 sequence reads: CASSPPSLAEDTQYF. The CDR3, as DNA: TGTGCCAGCTCACCACCGAGTCTAGCGGAAGATACGCAGTATTTT.

The rearrangement joins TRBV23-1 to TRBJ2-4; 7 nucleotides line up with TRBD1. TRBV23-1 is recorded as an ORF, its role being uncertain. The length of the CDR3 is 17 residues. Trimming at V came to 3 bases and at J to 1 base, leaving 9 bases not matched to a gene. CDR3 nucleotides: TGCGCCAGCAGTCACCCGACAGGGTTCGTGGCCAAAAACATTCAGTACTTC. This sequence encodes CASSHPTGFVAKNIQYF.

The rearrangement links TRBV7-2 to TRBJ1-2; no firm D call. V lost 8 bases, J lost 3 bases, and 13 bases lay in between. The germline V gene encodes CDR1 SGHTA and CDR2 FQGNSA. This CDR3 has 13 residues. The CDR3 protein is CASRRRVDYGYTF. The DNA for the CDR3 is TGTGCCAGCCGGAGGAGGGTAGACTATGGCTACACCTTC.

This chain connects TRBV2 to TRBJ1-2, with D perhaps TRBD1 (6 bases). V dropped 4 bases and J dropped 4 bases, with 10 bases sitting between them. This CDR3 contains 13 residues. Per the germline V gene, CDR1 is SNHLY and CDR2 is FYNNEI. DNA of the CDR3: TGTGCCAGCAGTGTTACAGGGACCTATGGCTACACCTTC. Translated: CASSVTGTYGYTF.

The gene calls are TRBV5-5 and TRBJ2-5; 9 bases are shared with TRBD1. V lost 4 bases, J lost 5 bases, and 9 bases stayed unmatched. CDR3 size: 15 residues. Per germline, CDR1 SGHKS and CDR2 YYEKEE (reference sequence). The chain's CDR3 is CASSPGTGSGETQYF. CDR3 DNA: TGTGCCAGCAGCCCGGGGACAGGGTCGGGGGAGACCCAGTACTTC.

The count of this clone is one. The chain is built from TRBV7-2 and TRBJ2-1, with TRBD2 matching over 15 bases. The V and J ends lost 6 bases and 1 base, in that order; junction bases with no gene match: 10. This CDR3 has 19 amino acids. Germline lookup yields CDR1 SGHTA and CDR2 FQGNSA. The CDR3 sequence is CASSSPGLAGGKSYNEQFF. CDR3 sequence (DNA): TGTGCCAGCAGTTCTCCGGGACTAGCGGGGGGAAAATCCTACAATGAGCAGTTCTTC.

In this sample, this clone turned up once. The V gene is TRBV28, the J gene TRBJ2-5, with D unclear. CDR1 is MDHEN, CDR2 SYDVKM, per germline. V lost 4 bases and J lost 7, with 16 bases in between. The CDR3 runs 14 residues. Here the CDR3 reads CASSSIMGLPTQYF. The CDR3 coding sequence is TGTGCCAGCAGTTCCATTATGGGCCTACCGACCCAGTACTTC. Full variable domain (outside the CDR3, taken from reference TRBV28 and TRBJ2-5): DVKVTQSSRYLVKRTGEKVFLECVQDMDHENMFWYRQDPGLGLRLIYFSYDVKMKEKGDIPEGYSVSREKKERFSLILESASTNQTSMYLCASSSIMGLPTQYFGPGTRLLVL.

The V gene is TRBV19, the J gene TRBJ2-3, with 8 bases fitting TRBD1. The junction had 12 bases not matched to a gene; V was cut back by 5 bases and J by 2 bases. The CDR3 sequence is 17 residues long. Germline-derived CDR1 and CDR2 are LNHDA and SQIVND (reference sequence). The CDR3 reads CASSRGQGAYSTDTQYF. Here the CDR3 DNA reads TGTGCCAGTAGTCGAGGACAGGGAGCGTATTCCACAGATACGCAGTATTTT. Full variable domain (rest looked up from reference TRBV19 and TRBJ2-3): DGGITQSPKYLFRKEGQNVTLSCEQNLNHDAMYWYRQDPGQGLRLIYYSQIVNDFQKGDIAEGYSVSREKKESFPLTVTSAQKNPTAFYLCASSRGQGAYSTDTQYFGPGTRLTVL.

The chain is built from TRBV29-1 and TRBJ1-1, with TRBD1 identical over 9 bases. The trim removed 7 bases at V and 4 bases at J, leaving 7 bases unmatched. Per germline, CDR1 SQVTM and CDR2 ANQGSEA. This CDR3 spans 13 amino acids. CDR3 residues: CSGQQGAFTEAFF. The CDR3 DNA follows: TGCAGCGGACAACAGGGGGCATTCACTGAAGCTTTCTTT.

The chain joins TRBV2 to TRBJ2-6; D is ambiguous. Trimming took off 2 bases at V and 0 bases at J, with 5 bases between the two ends. The CDR3 consists of 15 residues. The V gene's germline CDR1 is SNHLY and CDR2 FYNNEI. Here the CDR3 reads CASSELASGANVLTF. The CDR3 coding sequence is TGTGCCAGCAGTGAATTGGCCTCTGGGGCCAACGTCCTGACTTTC.

The chain couples TRBV7-6 to TRBJ2-3, with D possibly TRBD2 on 7 matching bases. Trimming took 1 base from V and 4 from J, leaving 15 bases between them. This CDR3 has 16 residues. Germline V gives CDR1 SGHVS, CDR2 FNYEAQ. The CDR3 reads CASSLDARGGADTQYF. The CDR3 region has the DNA TGTGCCAGCAGCTTAGATGCGCGAGGGGGGGCAGATACGCAGTATTTT.

The chain uses TRBV19 and TRBJ1-3, with a tentative D call TRBD1 (6 bases). The CDR3 totals 15 residues. Trimming removed 3 bases from V and 5 bases from J, with 14 bases in between. Germline loops: CDR1 LNHDA, CDR2 SQIVND (reference sequence). The CDR3 reads CASSIGWQGRNTIYF. As DNA, the CDR3 is TGTGCCAGTAGTATCGGCTGGCAGGGGAGAAACACCATATATTTT.

The chain recombines TRBV6-5 with TRBJ1-6, with D tentatively TRBD1 (5 bases). V was shortened by 5 bases and J by 9 bases, with 14 bases between the two germline ends. From germline, CDR1 is MNHEY and CDR2 SVGAGI. This CDR3 has 14 amino acids. In nucleotides, the CDR3 is TGTGCCAGCAGTATAGACGTGACAGTTTCACCCCTCCACTTT. Amino acid sequence: CASSIDVTVSPLHF.

The chain links TRBV7-9 to TRBJ2-1, with 10 bases fitting TRBD2. Trimming took 3 bases from V and 7 from J; bases not matched to a gene: 6. Germline CDR1 SEHNR, CDR2 FQNEAQ (reference sequence). The CDR3 has 15 residues. The chain's CDR3 is CASSFTSGVMNEQFF. The CDR3 coding sequence is TGTGCCAGCAGCTTTACTAGCGGGGTGATGAATGAGCAGTTCTTC.

This chain joins TRBV2 and TRBJ2-7, with D uncertain. V was shortened by 7 bases and J by 6 bases, with 10 bases between the two germline ends. Germline CDR1 and CDR2: SNHLY and FYNNEI. This CDR3 comprises 11 residues. The CDR3 loop is CASTVMREQYF. CDR3 nucleotide sequence: TGTGCCAGCACCGTCATGCGCGAGCAGTACTTC.

The J gene is TRBJ2-7, the V gene TRBV18, with TRBD2 matching over 8 bases. The V and J ends lost 3 bases and 0 bases, in that order; junction bases with no gene match: 1. CDR1 KGHSH and CDR2 LQKENI come from the germline V gene. The CDR3 sequence is 14 residues long. CDR3: CASSPGLVSYEQYF. The CDR3 nucleotides are TGTGCCAGCTCACCGGGACTAGTCTCCTACGAGCAGTACTTC.